A selection of T cell receptor beta chains follows, all from one sample in a study of CXCR3-negative and CXCR3-positive naive CD8 T cells. TCRdb reanalyzed the 5' RACE reads, giving one entry per CDR3 protein sequence and no DNA. The sample data list roughly 40,000 distinct CDR3 sequences. What was sequenced was naive CXCR3- CD8+ T cells from blood. Every receptor here comes from a human donor in good health. Some clones in this sample may be carry-over from other donors' samples. The CDR3 runs from the conserved cysteine through the conserved F or W. Size is stated for part of the rows, as once, few or many counts, or as a class when the clone is expanded.

V gene	clone size	J gene	CDR3 protein
TRBV28	NA	TRBJ2-5	CASRIHRAGDQETQYF
TRBV20-1	NA	TRBJ1-3	CSARDLNGPGGNTIYF
TRBV7-6	NA	TRBJ2-3	CASSLAGDPYADTQYF
TRBV5-1	NA	TRBJ2-5	CASRRQGSGGQETQYF
TRBV28	NA	TRBJ2-2	CASRRGYSGELFF
TRBV12-3/TRBV12-4	NA	TRBJ2-7	CASSGRAGGFYEQYF
TRBV28	NA	TRBJ2-2	CASSLIQGGTGELFF
TRBV7-2	NA	TRBJ1-6	CASSLLGSDSPLHF
TRBV20-1	NA	TRBJ1-1	CSATTVMNTEAFF
TRBV9	medium-sized	TRBJ1-3	CASSVGEDISGNTIYF
TRBV5-1	NA	TRBJ2-1	CASRTRGGYNEQFF
TRBV3-1	NA	TRBJ2-3	CASSQGVPGDTQYF
TRBV13	NA	TRBJ2-1	CASSLGRGRNEQFF
TRBV4-2	NA	TRBJ2-2	CASSQDRGAGLAVYEGTGELFF
TRBV15	NA	TRBJ1-1	CATSRDRYQNTEAFF
TRBV25-1	NA	TRBJ2-7	CASSTLYEQYF
TRBV7-6	NA	TRBJ2-2	CASSLTHGGAENTGELFF
TRBV5-4	NA	TRBJ2-2	CASSLLGENTGELFF
TRBV28	NA	TRBJ2-7	CASSFTGVRSEQYF
TRBV29-1	NA	TRBJ2-5	CSGGGQVGETQYF
TRBV20-1	NA	TRBJ2-5	CSAIGNGEETQYF
TRBV5-1	NA	TRBJ2-1	CASSLEEGGTYNEQFF
TRBV2	NA	TRBJ2-5	CASSEGLAGGETQYF
TRBV7-3	NA	TRBJ2-3	CASSTQGGTQYF
TRBV12-3/TRBV12-4	NA	TRBJ2-1	CASSLVVRDRAYNEQFF
TRBV7-8	NA	TRBJ2-7	CASSPASGSYEQYF
TRBV7-6	NA	TRBJ1-1	CASSLGGRTGPDTEAFF
TRBV19	NA	TRBJ2-1	CASSRGATYNEQFF
TRBV11-2	NA	TRBJ2-7	CASSSFLAGGGSYEQYF
TRBV28	NA	TRBJ2-7	CASSLTGSYEQYF
TRBV4-1	NA	TRBJ1-2	CASSHPERQGAGGYTF
TRBV29-1	NA	TRBJ2-7	CSVEQGNSYEQYF
TRBV2	NA	TRBJ2-2	CASKPPAGVPELFF
TRBV5-1	NA	TRBJ1-6	CASSWVTGVYSPLHF
TRBV29-1	NA	TRBJ2-2	CSVGQNLAGELFF
TRBV18	NA	TRBJ2-7	CASSPGLAGEEGYEQYF
TRBV4-2	NA	TRBJ2-3	CASSQVEGGPSTDTQYF
TRBV28	NA	TRBJ2-3	CASSLLWAGHTADTQYF
TRBV29-1	NA	TRBJ2-7	CSVRTGGRYEQYF
TRBV12-3/TRBV12-4	NA	TRBJ1-1	CASSLGRTEAFF
TRBV28	NA	TRBJ2-3	CASSLPTSGGLPASTDTQYF
TRBV27	NA	TRBJ2-3	CASSLGPRGTDTQYF
TRBV5-1	NA	TRBJ1-1	CASSLGDRAFF
TRBV29-1	NA	TRBJ2-3	CSVYLVTKTDTQYF
TRBV10-3	NA	TRBJ2-1	CAISEPGTSGALSYNEQFF
TRBV27	NA	TRBJ1-5	CASSLWVNQPQHF
TRBV19	NA	TRBJ1-1	CASSTGTADAFF
TRBV7-8	NA	TRBJ2-5	CASSLGAGGEETQYF
TRBV27	NA	TRBJ1-2	CASTQLGQGNNYGYTF
TRBV21-1	NA	TRBJ2-7	CARDRASYEQYF
TRBV28	NA	TRBJ2-2	CASSLSGKAGELFF
TRBV10-3	NA	TRBJ2-1	CAISEIRLAEEQFF
TRBV12-3/TRBV12-4	NA	TRBJ1-5	CASSPGTGARQPQHF
TRBV7-9	NA	TRBJ2-7	CALRSPSSYEQYF
TRBV7-9	NA	TRBJ2-2	CASSPDRANTGELFF